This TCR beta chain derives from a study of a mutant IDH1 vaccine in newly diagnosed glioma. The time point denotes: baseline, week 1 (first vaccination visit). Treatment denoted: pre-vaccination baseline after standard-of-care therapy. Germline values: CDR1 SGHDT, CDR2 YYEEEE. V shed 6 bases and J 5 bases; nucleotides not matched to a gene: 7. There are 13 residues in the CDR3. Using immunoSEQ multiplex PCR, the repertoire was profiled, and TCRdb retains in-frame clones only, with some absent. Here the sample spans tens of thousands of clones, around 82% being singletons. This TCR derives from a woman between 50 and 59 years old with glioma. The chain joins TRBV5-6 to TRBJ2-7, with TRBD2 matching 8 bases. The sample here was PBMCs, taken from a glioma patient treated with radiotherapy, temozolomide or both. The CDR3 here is CASTHGTSNEQYF. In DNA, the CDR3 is TGTGCCAGCACCCACGGGACTAGTAACGAGCAGTACTTC.